This T cell receptor beta chain was sequenced in a study of T cells in Graves' hyperthyroidism and ophthalmopathy. Those with hyperthyroidism were 18 to 65 years old, newly diagnosed, and ill for under 2 months. The germline V gene has CDR1 LNHDA and CDR2 SQIVND (reference sequence). CDR3 length equals 14 residues. V shed 1 base and J shed 0 bases, with 7 bases lying between them. There are a few counts of this clonotype. The investigators amplified TCR beta CDR3 regions from RNA transcripts. When the TCR CDR3 underwent first-round RT-PCR, the HTBI primer set was used. TCRdb ran MiXCR on the multiplex PCR reads and lists one entry per CDR3 protein. The table includes under 400,000 distinct CDR3 sequences, 25% detected once.

The sequence came from a man in his forties or fifties with Graves' hyperthyroidism. The sample consisted of blood. V usage is TRBV19 and J usage is TRBJ2-7, with a weak D call TRBD2 (5 bases). In DNA, the CDR3 is TGTGCCAGTAGTATAGTCGACTACTCCTACGAGCAGTACTTC. Translated, it gives CASSIVDYSYEQYF.